This is a list of T cell receptor beta chains from one sample in a study of T-cell memory formation after mild COVID-19. TCRdb reanalysed the 5' RACE reads using MiXCR and keeps one entry per CDR3 protein. Among approximately 350,000 distinct CDR3 sequences listed, over 13% were seen once. The sample was PBMCs or a T cell subset sorted from them (not recorded which). These receptors were collected from a man between 18 and 29 years old who had mild COVID-19 (a few samples of this study predate the infection). Cell type and time point are not known. The CDR3 runs from the conserved cysteine through the conserved F or W. D genes are given only for firm matches. For some rows the clone size is stated as once, few or many, or as a class when expanded; others skip it.

j_call | d_call | clone_size | v_call | cdr3_length | cdr3_aa | cdr3_nt
TRBJ1-6 | TRBD1 | - | TRBV5-1 | 12 | CASSSNRGPLHF | TGCGCCAGCAGCTCGAACAGGGGGCCCCTCCACTTT
TRBJ2-3 | - | many | TRBV10-3 | 16 | CAISASQGRGTDTQYF | TGTGCCATCAGTGCATCACAGGGCAGAGGCACAGATACGCAGTATTTT
TRBJ2-7 | - | - | TRBV20-1 | 14 | CSARGGGLSYEQYF | TGCAGTGCTAGAGGAGGGGGGCTCTCCTACGAGCAGTACTTC
TRBJ2-1 | - | few | TRBV11-2 | 15 | CASTQGGGGRDEQFF | TGTGCCAGCACCCAGGGGGGGGGGGGCCGCGATGAGCAGTTCTTC
TRBJ2-7 | - | few | TRBV4-1 | 15 | CASSQARQATYEQYF | TGCGCCAGCAGCCAAGCGCGGCAGGCTACCTACGAGCAGTACTTC
TRBJ2-1 | - | - | TRBV7-3 | 16 | CASSLSQGRGSVEQFF | TGTGCCAGCAGCTTAAGTCAGGGTCGGGGGTCCGTTGAGCAGTTCTTC
TRBJ1-5 | - | - | TRBV6-5 | 17 | CASSYSEPGIGNQPQHF | TGTGCCAGCAGTTACTCGGAGCCGGGTATCGGCAATCAGCCCCAGCATTTT
TRBJ2-2 | TRBD2 | - | TRBV7-9 | 17 | CASSSPPGGMYPGELFF | TGTGCCAGCAGCTCCCCCCCGGGGGGGATGTATCCCGGGGAGCTGTTTTTT
TRBJ1-2 | TRBD1 | - | TRBV2 | 17 | CASGSPDRANGAYGYTF | TGTGCCAGCGGCTCTCCAGACAGGGCGAACGGGGCGTATGGCTACACCTTC
TRBJ2-5 | TRBD2 | few | TRBV3-1 | 16 | CASSQESRGGTETQYF | TGTGCCAGCAGCCAAGAAAGCCGGGGGGGCACAGAGACCCAGTACTTC
TRBJ2-7 | TRBD1 | - | TRBV4-3 | 14 | CASSQGTGTYEQYF | TGCGCCAGCAGCCAGGGGACAGGGACCTACGAGCAGTACTTC
TRBJ2-5 | TRBD1 | many | TRBV12-3/TRBV12-4 | 15 | CASSFADRDQETQYF | TGTGCCAGCAGTTTCGCGGACAGGGACCAAGAGACCCAGTACTTC
TRBJ2-3 | TRBD2 | - | TRBV12-3/TRBV12-4 | 20 | CASKVSPARSSGGWGDTQYF | TGTGCCAGCAAAGTTAGCCCCGCTAGGAGTAGCGGGGGGTGGGGAGATACGCAGTATTTT
TRBJ1-1 | - | many | TRBV4-3 | 15 | CASSQDPGVRTEAFF | TGCGCCAGCAGCCAAGATCCGGGGGTCCGGACTGAAGCTTTCTTT
TRBJ2-7 | - | many | TRBV5-1 | 15 | CASSLASGGSHEQYF | TGCGCCAGCAGCTTGGCTTCCGGGGGTTCCCACGAGCAGTACTTC
TRBJ1-1 | - | - | TRBV7-9 | 14 | CASRLGTLNTEAFF | TGTGCCAGCAGGCTAGGCACCCTGAACACTGAAGCTTTCTTT
TRBJ2-1 | - | - | TRBV5-6 | 16 | CASSLGIFRTNNEQFF | TGTGCCAGCAGCTTGGGGATTTTCCGAACAAACAATGAGCAGTTCTTC
TRBJ2-3 | TRBD1 | few | TRBV19 | 14 | CASRRTGGTDTQYF | TGTGCCAGTAGGAGGACAGGAGGCACAGATACGCAGTATTTT
TRBJ2-3 | - | few | TRBV4-1 | 17 | CASSQEPGLKSTDTQYF | TGCGCCAGCAGCCAAGAACCTGGACTAAAAAGCACAGATACGCAGTATTTT
TRBJ1-5 | - | few | TRBV19 | 12 | CASSMVGQPQHF | TGTGCCAGTAGTATGGTAGGGCAGCCCCAGCATTTT
TRBJ2-1 | TRBD2 | many | TRBV7-2 | 17 | CASSLEGGPSGINEQFF | TGTGCCAGCAGCTTAGAAGGGGGGCCTAGCGGGATCAATGAGCAGTTCTTC
TRBJ2-5 | - | - | TRBV7-9 | 14 | CASSLVVCWETQYF | TGTGCCAGCAGCTTAGTGGTGTGTTGGGAGACCCAGTACTTC
TRBJ2-7 | - | many | TRBV7-9 | 14 | CASSTRDNTYEQYF | TGTGCCAGCAGCACCAGGGACAATACCTACGAGCAGTACTTC
TRBJ2-2 | TRBD2 | - | TRBV15 | 15 | CATGPSGGNTGELFF | TGTGCCACGGGGCCAAGCGGGGGGAACACCGGGGAGCTGTTTTTT
TRBJ2-3 | - | few | TRBV9 | 15 | CASSAGGASTDTQYF | TGTGCCAGCAGCGCAGGCGGGGCCAGCACAGATACGCAGTATTTT
TRBJ2-5 | - | - | TRBV7-2 | 15 | CASSFMGGRWETQYF | TGTGCCAGCAGCTTTATGGGGGGCCGGTGGGAGACCCAGTACTTC
TRBJ2-1 | - | - | TRBV24-1 | 15 | CATSDGRVHYNEQFF | TGTGCCACCAGTGATGGCCGGGTCCACTACAATGAGCAGTTCTTC
TRBJ2-1 | TRBD2 | few | TRBV15 | 17 | CATSRDRVAGGQIEQFF | TGTGCCACCAGCAGAGATCGGGTGGCGGGGGGCCAGATCGAGCAGTTCTTC
TRBJ2-5 | - | - | TRBV7-2 | 15 | CASSLGSPSTETQYF | TGTGCCAGCAGCTTAGGTTCTCCCTCGACGGAGACCCAGTACTTC
TRBJ2-7 | - | - | TRBV18 | 16 | CASSPSGSRRAYEQYF | TGTGCCAGCTCACCGTCAGGGAGCCGAAGAGCCTACGAGCAGTACTTC
TRBJ2-2 | - | few | TRBV7-9 | 15 | CASSRNRGAIGELFF | TGTGCCAGCAGCCGGAACCGGGGGGCCATCGGGGAGCTGTTTTTT
TRBJ1-2 | - | - | TRBV28 | 14 | CASGNGPSNYGYTF | TGTGCCAGCGGAAACGGCCCTTCTAACTATGGCTACACCTTC
TRBJ1-5 | TRBD1 | - | TRBV7-2 | 14 | CASSPKQGGQPQHF | TGTGCCAGCAGTCCAAAACAGGGGGGTCAGCCCCAGCATTTT
TRBJ2-5 | - | - | TRBV29-1 | 11 | CSGAGPETQYF | TGCAGCGGTGCGGGTCCGGAGACCCAGTACTTC
TRBJ2-1 | TRBD2 | many | TRBV6-2/TRBV6-3 | 12 | CASSFDSGEQFF | TGTGCCAGCAGTTTCGATAGCGGGGAGCAGTTCTTC
TRBJ2-5 | - | few | TRBV7-9 | 14 | CASRGKGVGETQYF | TGTGCCAGCAGAGGGAAGGGAGTGGGAGAGACCCAGTACTTC
TRBJ2-3 | - | many | TRBV6-4 | 14 | CASSEARGMDTQYF | TGTGCCAGCAGTGAGGCCCGGGGGATGGATACGCAGTATTTT
TRBJ2-1 | TRBD1 | few | TRBV6-5 | 15 | CASSIGPVDRDEQFF | TGTGCCAGCAGTATAGGACCAGTGGACAGGGATGAGCAGTTCTTC
TRBJ2-4 | TRBD1 | few | TRBV29-1 | 14 | CSVARGRGESIQYF | TGCAGCGTTGCCAGGGGGCGCGGCGAGAGCATTCAGTACTTC
TRBJ1-3 | - | many | TRBV20-1 | 12 | CSARQGGNTIYF | TGCAGTGCTAGACAGGGGGGAAACACCATATATTTT
TRBJ1-5 | - | few | TRBV20-1 | 13 | CSAADGPNQPQHF | TGCAGTGCTGCTGACGGTCCCAATCAGCCCCAGCATTTT
TRBJ2-7 | - | - | TRBV4-3 | 15 | CASSAHRELVYEQYF | TGCGCCAGCAGCGCTCACAGGGAGTTGGTTTACGAGCAGTACTTC
TRBJ2-6 | - | - | TRBV20-1 | 14 | CSASRGFGANVLTF | TGCAGTGCTAGTCGTGGTTTTGGGGCCAACGTCCTGACTTTC
TRBJ2-7 | TRBD1 | - | TRBV7-9 | 15 | CASSHPGQGFHEQYF | TGTGCCAGCAGCCATCCGGGACAGGGGTTCCACGAGCAGTACTTC
TRBJ1-2 | - | - | TRBV7-9 | 14 | CASSSTSGSYGYTF | TGTGCCAGCAGTTCTACGTCCGGGTCCTATGGCTACACCTTC
TRBJ1-3 | - | - | TRBV7-9 | 16 | CASSSRRTPSGNTIYF | TGTGCCAGCAGCTCTCGTCGAACCCCCTCTGGAAACACCATATATTTT
TRBJ1-1 | - | - | TRBV4-3 | 14 | CASSQEESPSEAFF | TGCGCCAGCAGCCAAGAGGAAAGCCCTTCTGAAGCTTTCTTT
TRBJ2-6 | - | - | TRBV4-1 | 19 | CASSLERAQGKSGANVLTF | TGCGCCAGCAGCCTTGAGCGGGCGCAGGGTAAATCTGGGGCCAACGTCCTGACTTTC
TRBJ2-7 | - | few | TRBV6-5 | 15 | CASSRDRPASYEQYF | TGTGCCAGCAGTCGAGACAGGCCGGCCTCCTACGAGCAGTACTTC
TRBJ2-1 | TRBD2 | few | TRBV4-1 | 19 | CASSPERGASTTSYNEQFF | TGCGCCAGCAGCCCCGAGCGGGGGGCATCAACAACCTCCTACAATGAGCAGTTCTTC
TRBJ2-1 | - | - | TRBV11-2 | 13 | CASSTRLDREQFF | TGTGCCAGCAGCACCCGACTAGACAGGGAGCAGTTCTTC
TRBJ1-2 | - | - | TRBV7-9 | 8 | CASSGYTF | TGTGCCAGCAGTGGCTACACCTTC
TRBJ1-6 | - | few | TRBV20-1 | 12 | CSARRGGAPLHF | TGCAGTGCTAGACGGGGCGGGGCACCCCTCCACTTT
TRBJ2-3 | - | few | TRBV13 | 13 | CATARAAGDTQYF | TGTGCCACCGCCAGGGCCGCGGGAGATACGCAGTATTTT
TRBJ1-5 | - | few | TRBV5-1 | 14 | CASSLEGGRQPQHF | TGCGCCAGCAGCTTGGAGGGGGGGCGGCAGCCCCAGCATTTT
TRBJ2-3 | - | few | TRBV29-1 | 14 | CSVEDLYFTDTQYF | TGCAGCGTTGAAGATCTCTACTTCACAGATACGCAGTATTTT
TRBJ2-7 | - | - | TRBV3-1 | 14 | CASSQGNSPYEQYF | TGTGCCAGCAGCCAAGGCAATTCTCCCTACGAGCAGTACTTC
TRBJ1-5 | - | - | TRBV7-9 | 13 | CASSLDPHQPQHF | TGTGCCAGCAGCTTAGATCCCCATCAGCCCCAGCATTTT